This TCR beta chain comes out of a study of T cell responses to AZD1222 COVID-19 vaccine. Study-wide points: Reports say nearly half of spike-specific TCRs go after unmutated variant regions. Vaccine-related CD4 TCRs covered spike, predominating at 160-218 and 743-854. Recipients of two AZD1222 doses showed rising Spike-specific TCR breadth and depth. Repertoire collection took place solely once the T cell response had peaked.

The CDR3 runs to 14 residues. V lost 7 bases and J lost 1, with 13 bases in between. Germline V gene sequence: CDR1 MNHEY, CDR2 SVGAGI. Comment on this clone: Antigen: not known.

Profiled with immunoSEQ multiplex PCR; TCRdb holds only in-frame clones, not every one. Among about 69,000 clones listed, roughly 85% were seen once. This receptor was identified in an adult who received the AZD1222 COVID-19 vaccine. Specimen: peripheral blood, collected 28 days after the second AZD1222 dose. The gene calls are TRBV6-5 and TRBJ1-1; D remains unclear. CDR3 in DNA: TGTGCCAGCATCCCGACCGCACAGAACACTGAAGCTTTCTTT. Encoded protein: CASIPTAQNTEAFF.